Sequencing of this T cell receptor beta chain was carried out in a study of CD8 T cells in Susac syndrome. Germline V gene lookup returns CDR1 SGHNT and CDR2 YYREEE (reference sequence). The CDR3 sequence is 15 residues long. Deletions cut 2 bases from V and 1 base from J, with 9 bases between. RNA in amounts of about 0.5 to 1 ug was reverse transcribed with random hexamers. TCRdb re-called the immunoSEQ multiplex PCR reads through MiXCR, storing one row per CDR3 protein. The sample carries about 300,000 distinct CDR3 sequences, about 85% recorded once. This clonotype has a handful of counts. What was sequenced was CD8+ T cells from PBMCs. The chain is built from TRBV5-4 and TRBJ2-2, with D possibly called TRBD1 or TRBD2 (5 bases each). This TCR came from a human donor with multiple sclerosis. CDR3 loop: CASSLGTGNTGELFF. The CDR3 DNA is TGTGCCAGCAGCTTAGGGACGGGGAACACCGGGGAGCTGTTTTTT.